This TCR beta chain came from a study of T cell responses to AZD1222 COVID-19 vaccine. Overall study findings and caveats: Females outnumbered males among donors, who were mostly white British; clonal diversity was possibly underestimated. As reported, nearly half of all spike-specific TCRs target variant regions that are unmutated.

Trimming took off 2 bases at V and 8 bases at J, with 10 bases between the two ends. Germline V gene sequence: CDR1 SGHTA, CDR2 FQGTGA. This CDR3 has 13 residues. Remarks on this clone: Its target is unknown.

Second-dose timings of about 4 or about 12 weeks were pooled. Sequencing used immunoSEQ multiplex PCR; TCRdb keeps in-frame clones, though not all of them. Of 150,000 to 200,000 clones in the sample, 80% to 95% were seen once. The sequence came from an adult who received the AZD1222 COVID-19 vaccine. J is TRBJ2-1 and V is TRBV7-3; D uncertain. Here the sequenced sample was peripheral blood, taken 28 days after the second AZD1222 dose. DNA of the CDR3: TGTGCCAGCAGCTTATTTGGTCGTGATGAGCAGTTCTTC. This gives the protein CASSLFGRDEQFF.